The T cell receptor beta chain under discussion was sequenced for a study of T cells after posttransplantation cyclophosphamide. Treatment was busulfan-fludarabine conditioning, a marrow graft, and cyclophosphamide on days +3 and +4. The CDR3 is 12 amino acids. J lost 5 bases, V lost 4 bases, and 1 base had no gene match. The V gene's germline CDR1 is MNHEY and CDR2 SVGAGI. The study, taken as a whole, reports: After PTCy, TRB diversity resembled that of CNI/methotrexate controls.

Some clones are missing from TCRdb's copy, which holds only in-frame ones; the method was immunoSEQ multiplex PCR. The profile covers over 7,500 clones, none occurring a single time. In its sample, this clone was seen many times. Its antigen is undetermined. V usage is TRBV6-5 and J usage is TRBJ1-2, with 7 bases fitting TRBD1. The clonotype was recovered from a male patient between 25 and 39 years old who received an allogeneic stem cell transplant from an unrelated donor, was CMV-positive, and had acute and chronic GVHD. Some T cells may be transferred from the graft donor. The sequences come from PBMCs, collected after an allogeneic stem cell transplant with post-transplant cyclophosphamide. CDR3 DNA sequence: TGTGCCAGCAGTTTGACAGGGTATGGCTACACCTTC. It is translated as CASSLTGYGYTF.